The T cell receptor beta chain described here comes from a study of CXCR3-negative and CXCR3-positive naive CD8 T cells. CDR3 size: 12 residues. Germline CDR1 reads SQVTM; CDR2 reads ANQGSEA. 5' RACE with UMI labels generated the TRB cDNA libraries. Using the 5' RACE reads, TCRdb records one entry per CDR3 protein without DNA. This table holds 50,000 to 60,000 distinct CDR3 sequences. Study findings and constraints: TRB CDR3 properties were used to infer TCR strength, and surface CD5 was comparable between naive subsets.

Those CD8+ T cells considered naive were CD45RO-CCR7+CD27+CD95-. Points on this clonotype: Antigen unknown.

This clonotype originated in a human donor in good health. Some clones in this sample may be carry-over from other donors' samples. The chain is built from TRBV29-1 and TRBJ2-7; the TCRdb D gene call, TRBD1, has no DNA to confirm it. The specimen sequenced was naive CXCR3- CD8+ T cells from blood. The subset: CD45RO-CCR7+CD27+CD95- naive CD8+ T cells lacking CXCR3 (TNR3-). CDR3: CSVELTGVVQYF.